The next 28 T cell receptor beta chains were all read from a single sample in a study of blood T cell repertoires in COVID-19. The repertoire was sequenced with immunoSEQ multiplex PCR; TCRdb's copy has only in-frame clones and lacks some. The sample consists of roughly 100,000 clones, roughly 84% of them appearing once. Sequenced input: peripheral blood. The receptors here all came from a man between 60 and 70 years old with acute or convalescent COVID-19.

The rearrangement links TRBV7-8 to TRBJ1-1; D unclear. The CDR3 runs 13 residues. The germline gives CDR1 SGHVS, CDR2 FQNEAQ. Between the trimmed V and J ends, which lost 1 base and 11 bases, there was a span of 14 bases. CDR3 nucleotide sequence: TGTGCCAGCAGCTTAGAAGCCGCTAGGGAGGCTTTCTTT. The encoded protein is CASSLEAAREAFF.

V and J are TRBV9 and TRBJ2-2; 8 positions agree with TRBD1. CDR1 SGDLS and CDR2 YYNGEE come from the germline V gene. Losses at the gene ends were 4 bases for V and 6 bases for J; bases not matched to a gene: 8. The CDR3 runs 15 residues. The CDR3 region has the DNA TGTGCCAGCAGCTCTCGGACAGGGTTGCCCGGGGAGCTGTTTTTT. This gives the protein CASSSRTGLPGELFF.

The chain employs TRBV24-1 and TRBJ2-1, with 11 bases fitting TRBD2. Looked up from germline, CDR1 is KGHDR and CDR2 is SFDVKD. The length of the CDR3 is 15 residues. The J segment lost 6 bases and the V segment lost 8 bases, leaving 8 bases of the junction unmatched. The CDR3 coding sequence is TGTGCCACCACCGCCGGGACTAGCGGACTCAATGAGCAGTTCTTC. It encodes CATTAGTSGLNEQFF.

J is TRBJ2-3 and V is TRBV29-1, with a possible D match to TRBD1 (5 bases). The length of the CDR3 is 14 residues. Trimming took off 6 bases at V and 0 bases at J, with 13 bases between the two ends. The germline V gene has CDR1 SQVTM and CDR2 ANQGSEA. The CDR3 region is CSVLGAGSTDTQYF. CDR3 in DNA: TGCAGCGTCCTTGGGGCAGGCAGCACAGATACGCAGTATTTT.

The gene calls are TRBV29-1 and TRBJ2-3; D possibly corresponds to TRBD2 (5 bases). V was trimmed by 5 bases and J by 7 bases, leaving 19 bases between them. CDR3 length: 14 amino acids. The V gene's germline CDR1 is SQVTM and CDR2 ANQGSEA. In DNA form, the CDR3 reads TGCAGCGTTTATGTATCGGGGAATCTGAATACGCAGTATTTT. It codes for CSVYVSGNLNTQYF.

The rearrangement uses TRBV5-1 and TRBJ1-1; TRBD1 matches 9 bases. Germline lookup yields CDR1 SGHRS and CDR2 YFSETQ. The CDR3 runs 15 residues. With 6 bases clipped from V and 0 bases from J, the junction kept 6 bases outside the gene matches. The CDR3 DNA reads TGCGCCAGCACCTGGACAGGGGCTGTGAACACTGAAGCTTTCTTT. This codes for CASTWTGAVNTEAFF.

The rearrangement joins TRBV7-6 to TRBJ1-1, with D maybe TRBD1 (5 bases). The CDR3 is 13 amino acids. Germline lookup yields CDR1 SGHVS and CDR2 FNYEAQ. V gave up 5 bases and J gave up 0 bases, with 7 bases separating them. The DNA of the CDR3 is TGTGCCAGCAGCAAACAGGTGAACACTGAAGCTTTCTTT. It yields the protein CASSKQVNTEAFF.

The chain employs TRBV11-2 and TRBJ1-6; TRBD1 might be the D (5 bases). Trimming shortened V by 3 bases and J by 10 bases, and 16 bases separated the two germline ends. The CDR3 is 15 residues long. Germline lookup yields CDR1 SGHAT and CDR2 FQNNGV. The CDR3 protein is CASSLGQTISSPLHF. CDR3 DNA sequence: TGTGCCAGCAGCTTGGGGCAAACGATCTCCTCACCCCTCCACTTT. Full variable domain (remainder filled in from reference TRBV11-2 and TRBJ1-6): EAGVAQSPRYKIIEKRQSVAFWCNPISGHATLYWYQQILGQGPKLLIQFQNNGVVDDSQLPKDRFSAERLKGVDSTLKIQPAKLEDSAVYLCASSLGQTISSPLHFGNGTRLTVT.

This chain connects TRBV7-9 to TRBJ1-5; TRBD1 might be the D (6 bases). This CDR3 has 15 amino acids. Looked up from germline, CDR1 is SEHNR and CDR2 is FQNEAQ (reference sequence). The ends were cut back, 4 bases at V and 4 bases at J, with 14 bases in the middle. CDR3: CASSSRGHENQPQHF. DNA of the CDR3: TGTGCCAGCAGCTCTAGGGGACACGAGAATCAGCCCCAGCATTTT.

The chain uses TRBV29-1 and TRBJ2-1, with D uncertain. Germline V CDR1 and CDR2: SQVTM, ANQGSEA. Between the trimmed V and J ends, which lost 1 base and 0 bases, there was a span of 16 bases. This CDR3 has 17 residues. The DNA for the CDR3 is TGCAGCGTTGAAGGAGTTAGAACCCAAAGCTCCTACAATGAGCAGTTCTTC. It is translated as CSVEGVRTQSSYNEQFF.

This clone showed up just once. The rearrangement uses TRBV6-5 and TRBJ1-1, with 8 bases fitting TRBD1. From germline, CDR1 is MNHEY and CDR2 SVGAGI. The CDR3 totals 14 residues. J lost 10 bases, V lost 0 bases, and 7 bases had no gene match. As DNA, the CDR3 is TGTGCCAGCAGTTACTCGACAGGGGTCGGAGTAGCTTTCTTT. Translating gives CASSYSTGVGVAFF.

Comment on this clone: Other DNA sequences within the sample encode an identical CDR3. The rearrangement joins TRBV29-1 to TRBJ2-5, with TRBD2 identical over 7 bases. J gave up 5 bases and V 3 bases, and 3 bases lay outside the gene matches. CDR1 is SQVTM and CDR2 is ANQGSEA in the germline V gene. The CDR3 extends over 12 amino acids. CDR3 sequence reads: CSVDGGEETQYF. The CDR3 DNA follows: TGCAGCGTTGATGGGGGGGAGGAGACCCAGTACTTC.

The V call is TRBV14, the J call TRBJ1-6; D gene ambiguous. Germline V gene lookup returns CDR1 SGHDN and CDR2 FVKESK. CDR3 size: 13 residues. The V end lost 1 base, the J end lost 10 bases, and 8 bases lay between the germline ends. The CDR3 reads CASSQGARSPLHF. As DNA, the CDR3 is TGTGCCAGCAGCCAAGGGGCTCGATCACCCCTCCACTTT.

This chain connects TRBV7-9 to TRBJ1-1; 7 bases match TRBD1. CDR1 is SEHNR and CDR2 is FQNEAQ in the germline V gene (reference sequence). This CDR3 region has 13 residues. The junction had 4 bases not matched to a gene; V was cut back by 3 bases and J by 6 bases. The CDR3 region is CASSLYRGAEAFF. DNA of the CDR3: TGTGCCAGCAGCTTGTACAGGGGAGCTGAAGCTTTCTTT.

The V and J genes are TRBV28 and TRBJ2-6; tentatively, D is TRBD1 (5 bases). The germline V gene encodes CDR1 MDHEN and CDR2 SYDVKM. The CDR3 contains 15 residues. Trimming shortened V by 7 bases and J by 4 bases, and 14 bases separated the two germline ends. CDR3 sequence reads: CASIPLGAGANVLTF. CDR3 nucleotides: TGTGCCAGCATCCCTTTAGGGGCCGGGGCCAACGTCCTGACTTTC.

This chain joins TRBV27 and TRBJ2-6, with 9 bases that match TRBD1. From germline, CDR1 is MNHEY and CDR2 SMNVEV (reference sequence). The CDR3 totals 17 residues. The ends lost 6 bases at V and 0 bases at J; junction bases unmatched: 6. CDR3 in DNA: TGTGCCAGCAGGGGACAGGGAGGGAACTCTGGGGCCAACGTCCTGACTTTC. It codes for CASRGQGGNSGANVLTF.

In DNA form, the CDR3 reads TGTGCCAGCAGTTACTCCCGGACAGTAAGCGGCTACACCTTC. Protein product: CASSYSRTVSGYTF. The chain is built from TRBV6-5 and TRBJ1-2; weak D call: TRBD1 (6 bases). This CDR3 has 14 residues. The V gene lost 0 bases and the J gene lost 8 bases, with 13 bases spanning the gap. Germline V CDR1 and CDR2: MNHEY, SVGAGI.

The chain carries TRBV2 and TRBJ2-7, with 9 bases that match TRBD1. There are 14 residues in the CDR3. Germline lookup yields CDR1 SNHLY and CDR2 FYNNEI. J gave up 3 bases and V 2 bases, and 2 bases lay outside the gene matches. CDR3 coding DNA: TGTGCCAGCAGTGAACAGGGACAGGGCTACGAGCAGTACGTC. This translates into CASSEQGQGYEQYV.

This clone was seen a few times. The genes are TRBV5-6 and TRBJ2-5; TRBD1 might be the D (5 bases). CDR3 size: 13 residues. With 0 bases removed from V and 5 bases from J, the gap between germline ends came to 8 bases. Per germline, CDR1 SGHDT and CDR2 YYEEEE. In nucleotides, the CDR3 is TGTGCCAGCAGCTTGGGGGGCCTCGAGACCCAGTACTTC. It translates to CASSLGGLETQYF. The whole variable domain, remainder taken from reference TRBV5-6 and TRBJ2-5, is DAGVTQSPTHLIKTRGQQVTLRCSPKSGHDTVSWYQQALGQGPQFIFQYYEEEERQRGNFPDRFSGHQFPNYSSELNVNALLLGDSALYLCASSLGGLETQYFGPGTRLLVL.

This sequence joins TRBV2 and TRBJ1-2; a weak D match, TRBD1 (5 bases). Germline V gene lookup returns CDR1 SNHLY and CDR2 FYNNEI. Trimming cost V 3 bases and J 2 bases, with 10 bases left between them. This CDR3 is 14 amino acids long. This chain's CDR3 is CASSEGQVNYGYTF. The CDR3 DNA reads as TGTGCCAGCAGTGAGGGGCAGGTAAACTATGGCTACACCTTC.

The CDR3 sequence is CASSLVSTGEAQYV. The CDR3 bases are TGTGCCAGCAGCTTAGTATCGACAGGGGAGGCGCAGTACGTC. V and J are TRBV11-2 and TRBJ2-7; TRBD1 matches 8 bases. The CDR3 is 14 amino acids. CDR1 is SGHAT and CDR2 is FQNNGV in the germline V gene. With 1 base clipped from V and 9 bases from J, the junction kept 8 bases outside the gene matches.

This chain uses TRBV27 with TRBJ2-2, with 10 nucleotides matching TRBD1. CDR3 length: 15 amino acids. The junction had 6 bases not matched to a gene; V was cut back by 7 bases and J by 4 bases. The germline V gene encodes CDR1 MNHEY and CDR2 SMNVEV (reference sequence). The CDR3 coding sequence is TGTGCCAGCACTTCGGGACAGGGGTTCACCGGGGAGCTGTTTTTT. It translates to CASTSGQGFTGELFF.

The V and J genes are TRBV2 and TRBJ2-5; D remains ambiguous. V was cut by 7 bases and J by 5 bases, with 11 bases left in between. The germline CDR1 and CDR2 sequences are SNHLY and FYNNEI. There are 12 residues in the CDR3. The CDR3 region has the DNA TGTGCCAGCAATCTCCTGCGGGAGACCCAGTACTTC. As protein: CASNLLRETQYF.

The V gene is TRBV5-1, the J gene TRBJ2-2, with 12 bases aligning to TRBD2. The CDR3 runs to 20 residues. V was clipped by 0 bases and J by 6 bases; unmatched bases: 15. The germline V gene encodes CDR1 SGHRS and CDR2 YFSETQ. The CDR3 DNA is TGCGCCAGCAGCTTGGGCTCTAGCGGGAGGGCCGGAGGAATGGCCGGGGAGCTGTTTTTT. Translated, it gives CASSLGSSGRAGGMAGELFF.

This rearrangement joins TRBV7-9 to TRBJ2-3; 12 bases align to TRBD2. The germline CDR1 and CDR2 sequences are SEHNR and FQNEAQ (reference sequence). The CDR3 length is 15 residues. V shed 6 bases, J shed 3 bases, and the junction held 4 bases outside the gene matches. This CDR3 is CASSPTSGSTDTQYF. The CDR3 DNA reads TGTGCCAGCAGTCCGACTAGCGGGAGTACAGATACGCAGTATTTT.

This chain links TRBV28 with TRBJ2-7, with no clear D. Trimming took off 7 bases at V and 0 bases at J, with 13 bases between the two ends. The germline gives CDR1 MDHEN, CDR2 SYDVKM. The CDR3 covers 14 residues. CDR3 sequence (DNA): TGTGCCAGCATGGCCTCTAGTGACTCCTACGAGCAGTACGTC. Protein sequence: CASMASSDSYEQYV.

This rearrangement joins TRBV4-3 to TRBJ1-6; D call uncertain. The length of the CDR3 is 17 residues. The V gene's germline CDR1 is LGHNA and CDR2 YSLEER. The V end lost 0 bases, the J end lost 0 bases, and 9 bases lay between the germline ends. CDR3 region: CASSQDYGSSYNSPLHF. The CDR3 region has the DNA TGCGCCAGCAGCCAAGACTACGGGAGCTCCTATAATTCACCCCTCCACTTT.

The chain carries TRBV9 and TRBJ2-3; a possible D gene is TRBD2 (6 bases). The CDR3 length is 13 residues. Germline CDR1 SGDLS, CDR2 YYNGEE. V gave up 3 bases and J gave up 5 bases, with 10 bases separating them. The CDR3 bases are TGTGCCAGCAGCGCAACCGGGGGAGATACGCAGTATTTT. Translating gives CASSATGGDTQYF.